This T cell receptor (beta chain) was identified in a study of cytomegalovirus exposure and HLA in healthy donors (dated by TCRdb to 2017 to 2019). The study in broad terms: According to an earlier analysis of around 600 of the donors, 150 million to 200 million T cells yielded roughly 100 million unique TCR beta sequences and around 300 Gb of sequence data. Donor age, sex, ethnicity and CMV serostatus were compiled together with the repertoire data. To decide whether each TCR beta V gene segment behaved as functional or pseudogenic, an earlier analysis of 587 of the donors relied on high-throughput TCR beta sequencing. The later analysis used no new phenotypic data to find candidate immune exposures, relying instead on TCR beta sequences and their occurrence across donors. An early release that covered 640 HLA-typed donors contained approximately 300 gigabases of sequencing data and around 85 million unique TCR sequences. To predict cytomegalovirus infection status, the study brought together high-throughput TCR immunosequencing, statistical association of individual TCRs with disease status, and machine learning. Among 300 to 450 genotyped donors of the cohort, an average of approximately 250,000 unique TCR beta nucleotide sequences were sequenced per donor, roughly 20% of them non-productive. In a later genetic analysis, genome-wide SNP genotypes for about three fifths of the roughly 670 donors were used, and that subset was treated as a discovery cohort. In addition to the first cohort of approximately 650 subjects, a separate validation cohort of about 120 different subjects was used. Four to six DR-DQ haplotypes were handled as single units for association and clustering, since linkage in the cohort was strong. The study aimed to test whether signatures of past pathogen exposure could be identified by cataloging public T cell receptors. Every repertoire in the discovery cohort had been generated on one and the same sequencing platform. The number of donors typed differed by locus, with about 629-630 for A, B, C, DRB1 and DQB1, around 500 for DQA1, 600 to 610 for DPA1, and some 450 for DPB1. A later analysis re-examined previously published TCR beta repertoires from 600 to 700 donors and added high-resolution HLA genotyping to investigate patterns of TCR occurrence. The genetic ancestry cluster associated with self-reported Caucasian donors included about 84% of the roughly 410 genotyped donors. Using immunosequencing, the study profiled T cell repertoires from 640 or so subjects and related those repertoires to cytomegalovirus serostatus. Both class I and class II loci were covered by HLA typing, at four-digit resolution.

About this clone: Its antigen remains unidentified. No clone much larger than this one lies a single base away; base qualities are absent.

Results the study describes overall, beyond this receptor: The authors suggested that the approach could potentially be generalized to other disease states and immunological phenotypes. In vitro tests confirmed that a few of the cytomegalovirus-associated TCR beta chains recognize cytomegalovirus antigens. Linkage disequilibrium might explain the correlated functional status among segregating V segments, but an unknown experimental factor could not be ruled out. Because HLA typing was missing for some donors at each locus, association tests included only the typed subset. CMV serostatus was the only immune exposure information available for the cohort. A later analysis associated roughly 17,000 TCR beta sequences with specific HLA alleles at a false discovery rate of 0.05. Compared with the approximately 600-donor mean, donors in an Asian-associated ancestry cluster had fewer N-insertions in productive TCRs, according to a later genetic analysis. When HLA alleles, especially DR and DQ, strongly co-occurred, attributing TCR associations to individual alleles was difficult. According to a later analysis, most CMV-associated TCR beta chains appeared to be HLA-restricted, and the HLA associations seemed to be driven largely by CMV exposure. In a later analysis, HLA-associated TCR beta chains showed more clonal expansion and lower generation probabilities than non-associated chains that were equally common. Several of the top co-occurrence clusters appeared to be linked to parvovirus B19, influenza, CMV and Epstein-Barr virus, according to a later analysis. A further reported finding was that TCR beta sequences accurately predicted the HLA-A and HLA-B alleles for most subjects in the first cohort. About 17 rarely observed V segments, including chromosome 9 orphons, were excluded from the earlier analysis of about 610 of the donors because counts were too low. Presence/absence analyses assumed roughly uniform sequencing depth across donors, an assumption that may not hold. In a later analysis, the rate of TCR association differed among HLA loci, with DRB1 alleles having the most associated TCRs and HLA-C alleles having the fewest. The study listed 150 to 200 TCR beta chains as associated with cytomegalovirus. The cohort was sequenced for TCR beta chains only, and without alpha or paired-chain data the features that could be detected were limited. In an earlier analysis of some 540 of the donors, most TCR beta V segments appeared in productive rearrangements about 87% or about 30% of the time, broadly matching IMGT annotations. A cluster of highly shared sequence variants was judged likely to be a technical artifact of the sequencing pipeline. V-gene and J-gene trimming of TCR beta chains was associated with a missense DCLRE1C variant in a later genetic analysis, and the association was replicated in an independent cohort. The classifier was reported to diagnose cytomegalovirus status with high specificity and sensitivity in both the original cohort and the validation cohort. While some public TCRs were present in many individuals, most TCR sequences turned up only very rarely across donors.

The library relied on the immunoSEQ multiplex PCR assay. A mixture of 60 forward primers for TCR Vbeta segments and 13 reverse primers for TCR Jbeta segments was used in the multiplex PCR. Amplification of the CDR3 region of rearranged TCR beta genes was performed with a multiplex PCR assay on genomic DNA. The amplified TCR beta libraries were sequenced on the Illumina HiSeq System as 87-base-pair reads. In the paper's pipeline: Across the 666 repertoires, a later analysis counted roughly 84 million unique TCR beta chains, roughly 11 million of which were shared by at least two donors. Raw reads were error-corrected and collapsed into unique sequences by a nearest-neighbor algorithm in which closely related sequences were merged to remove PCR and sequencing errors. V, D and J gene segments were assigned by aligning CDR3 sequences to IMGT reference sequences. For a sequence to be retained, at least a six-nucleotide match to both a V gene segment and a J gene segment was required. A rearrangement counted as productive if the CDR3 had no stop codons and remained in frame with V and J, and every other rearrangement counted as non-productive. Following IMGT convention, CDR3 was defined as the stretch from the second conserved V-encoded cysteine up to the conserved J-encoded phenylalanine. The earlier analysis of some 550 of the donors excluded any sequence lacking an unambiguous match to a single V gene segment. In an earlier analysis of 587 of the donors, a V segment was called functional when productive rearrangements were above 56.7%, and segregating when the standard deviation between donors exceeded 5%. To diagnose cytomegalovirus status from the catalog of TCR beta chain sequences, a statistical classification framework was built. V and J gene assignment, in a later analysis, came from comparing TCR nucleotide sequences with IMGT/GENE-DB human TR gene sequences. In a later analysis, CDR3 sequences and most-parsimonious VDJ recombination scenarios were assigned using the TCRdist pipeline. In a later analysis, each TCR beta chain was defined by its CDR3 amino acid sequence together with its V-gene family, and reads without a unique V-gene family were excluded. In a later analysis, nearly 600 highly shared, low-generation-probability nucleotide sequences were removed to address suspected cross-contamination and a sequencing artifact. A later analysis calculated a clonal expansion index for each public chain from normalized within-repertoire ranks of inferred template counts. In a later analysis, generation probabilities were computed using a VDJ recombination model fitted to out-of-frame rearrangements, and the results were checked against IGoR. In a later analysis, hypergeometric tests were used to score TCR-TCR, TCR-HLA and TCR-CMV co-occurrence, with a repertoire-size bias correction applied to TCR pairs. In a later analysis, false discovery rates were estimated by permuting HLA or CMV assignments 20 times. In a later analysis, co-occurring TCRs were grouped using DBSCAN, and TCRdist sequence similarity was added for clustering within HLA-allele-positive subsets. Repertoires with fewer than 30,000 or more than 120,000 public chains, plus five repertoires with anomalous nucleotide sharing, were excluded from co-occurrence clustering. Imported from immuneACCESS, the table was reduced by TCRdb to in-frame sequences with V and J called. These copies leave out some clones; in studies compared against another copy, an unresolved V gene accounts for under half, and the cause of the remainder is not known. V, J and clone size reflect that table, while D and trimming were determined from the DNA. The sample table holds over 75,000 clones, of which approximately 81% were seen once. The top ten constitute more than 2.5% of the sample.

The cohort was made up of 500 to 850 healthy bone marrow donors. All cohort members were sampled while nominally healthy, although unrecorded immune exposures were likely present. The donor was CMV seropositive and belonged to the group of more than 250 seropositive cohort members. Every donor gave a peripheral blood sample, and the peripheral blood mononuclear cells from that sample were used for TCR beta sequencing. Genomic DNA was extracted from the blood cell samples with the Qiagen DNeasy Blood Extraction Kit. Sequenced material: PBMCs. This receptor was identified in a male donor in good health and CMV-seropositive.

The CDR3 amino acid sequence is: CATSREGAGGTYNEQFF. Here is the DNA: TGTGCCACCAGCAGAGAGGGGGCGGGGGGCACCTACAATGAGCAGTTCTTC. The chain joins TRBV15 to TRBJ2-1, and 8 junctional nucleotides match TRBD2. The germline V gene (reference sequence) supplies CDR1 LNHNV and CDR2 YYDKDF. Taken from cysteine to phenylalanine, the CDR3 has 17 residues. The only DNA kept is the CDR3, 51 bases in frame from the first base. Clipping removes 0 bases from V and 2 bases from J, with 6 as the unmatched junction base count.